The present T cell receptor beta chain was sequenced within a study of blood T cells in healthy people across ages. Extraction of total RNA produced a minimum of 5 micrograms from each sample. With 3 bases removed from V and 5 bases from J, the gap between germline ends came to 16 bases. The CDR3 loop spans 14 amino acids. From germline, CDR1 is SQVTM and CDR2 ANQGSEA. This clonotype was counted between two and nine times. A J-beta primer mix and a sample-barcoded 5' primer were used in a second PCR of roughly 6 to 12 cycles. Via MiXCR, TCRdb re-called the 5' RACE reads, giving one row per CDR3 protein. The sample shows about 1,800,000 distinct CDR3 sequences, 28% of them seen only once.

Sample: blood. The genes are TRBV29-1 and TRBJ1-1; D is ambiguous. This TCR was recovered from a woman aged 25 to 39 in good health. The CDR3 sequence is CSVEAGLAGTEAFF. The CDR3 DNA sequence: TGCAGCGTTGAGGCTGGGCTAGCGGGAACTGAAGCTTTCTTT.